This passage covers 26 T cell receptor beta chains from one sample sequenced in a study of early T cells in non-severe SARS-CoV-2 infection. TCRdb redid the calling of the 5' RACE reads with MiXCR, one entry per CDR3 protein. The top ten hold about 1.6% of the sample, which has approximately 65,000 distinct CDR3 sequences, more than 10% seen once. Sequenced sample: whole blood. The receptors were gathered from an adult who was a healthcare worker with PCR-confirmed SARS-CoV-2 infection or an uninfected control (not recorded which).

The chain links TRBV7-9 to TRBJ2-3, with 7 positions matching TRBD2. Per germline, CDR1 SEHNR and CDR2 FQNEAQ (reference sequence). The CDR3 has 17 residues. V dropped 6 bases and J dropped 0; count of bases not matched to a gene: 12. The CDR3 loop is CASRPPGLADSTDTQYF. For the CDR3, the DNA is TGTGCCAGCAGACCCCCGGGGCTAGCGGATAGCACAGATACGCAGTATTTT.

This chain uses TRBV12-3 or TRBV12-4 with TRBJ1-1; 7 bases match TRBD1. V was clipped by 5 bases and J by 3 bases; unmatched bases: 6. The CDR3 extends over 14 amino acids. CDR3 sequence: CASSTGDGDTEAFF. CDR3 sequence (DNA): TGTGCCAGCAGTACAGGGGACGGGGACACTGAAGCTTTCTTT.

This clonotype appeared a few times. The chain has TRBV12-3 or TRBV12-4 and TRBJ1-1, with a weak D call TRBD1 (6 bases). Trimming stripped 2 bases from V and 6 bases from J, with 19 bases between. CDR3 size: 16 residues. CDR3 loop: CASSLNDPGGEPEAFF. The CDR3, as DNA: TGTGCCAGCAGTTTAAACGACCCCGGGGGCGAGCCTGAAGCTTTCTTT.

The chain combines TRBV20-1 with TRBJ2-3; D remains unclear. The CDR3 covers 13 residues. Germline lookup yields CDR1 DFQATT and CDR2 SNEGSKA (reference sequence). The V end was cut by 4 bases, the J end by 2 bases, with 10 bases between. The CDR3 protein is CSATITATDTQYF. In DNA form, the CDR3 reads TGCAGTGCTACTATCACAGCCACAGATACGCAGTATTTT.

This chain joins TRBV5-1 and TRBJ2-7, with a weak D call TRBD2 (5 bases). The CDR3 totals 13 residues. Trimming removed 4 bases at V and 2 bases at J, with 10 bases between. Germline V gene lookup returns CDR1 SGHRS and CDR2 YFSETQ. DNA of the CDR3: TGCGCCAGCAGCCCGGACGGGGCCTACGAGCAGTACTTC. Its translation: CASSPDGAYEQYF.

This clonotype was detected many times. This rearrangement joins TRBV12-3 or TRBV12-4 to TRBJ1-5; D gene unclear. The CDR3 loop spans 12 amino acids. V dropped 6 bases and J dropped 4 bases, with 7 bases sitting between them. CDR3 sequence reads: CASRSGNQPQHF. The CDR3, as DNA: TGTGCCAGCAGGTCGGGGAATCAGCCCCAGCATTTT.

This clonotype has just a few counts. This chain uses TRBV11-2 with TRBJ2-5; D is ambiguous. V was trimmed by 3 bases and J by 0 bases, leaving 5 bases between them. From germline, CDR1 is SGHAT and CDR2 FQNNGV. This CDR3 is built from 13 residues. The CDR3 DNA follows: TGTGCCAGCAGCTTCGGGTACCAAGAGACCCAGTACTTC. This sequence encodes CASSFGYQETQYF.

This clonotype has a count of ten or more. CDR3 loop: CASSLALQTGNYGYTF. The CDR3, as DNA: TGTGCCAGCAGCTTAGCCCTTCAGACTGGCAACTATGGCTACACCTTC. The rearrangement joins TRBV7-8 to TRBJ1-2; D gene unclear. CDR1 is SGHVS, CDR2 FQNEAQ, per germline. There are 16 residues in the CDR3. V lost 0 bases and J 2 bases, leaving 13 bases between the germline ends. Full variable domain (rest looked up from reference TRBV7-8 and TRBJ1-2): GAGVSQSPRYKVAKRGQDVALRCDPISGHVSLFWYQQALGQGPEFLTYFQNEAQLDKSGLPSDRFFAERPEGSVSTLKIQRTQQEDSAVYLCASSLALQTGNYGYTFGSGTRLTVV.

This clonotype was seen more than once but under ten times. V gene TRBV4-1 combines with J gene TRBJ2-2, with D unresolved. This CDR3 has 16 residues. The V and J ends lost 3 bases and 6 bases respectively, with 17 bases between them. Germline loops: CDR1 MGHRA, CDR2 YSYEKL. CDR3 amino acids: CASSQTTQGRAGELFF. The CDR3, as DNA: TGCGCCAGCAGCCAGACCACCCAAGGGCGCGCCGGGGAGCTGTTTTTT.

This clonotype has a count of ten or more. The chain employs TRBV7-3 and TRBJ2-3; 8 bases map to TRBD2. This CDR3 has 16 residues. V dropped 5 bases and J dropped 4; count of bases not matched to a gene: 11. Germline V gives CDR1 SGHTA, CDR2 FQGTGA. CDR3 amino acids: CASSGTGGPIADTQYF. As DNA, the CDR3 is TGTGCCAGCAGCGGAACGGGGGGGCCCATCGCAGATACGCAGTATTTT. Supplemented by reference TRBV7-3 and TRBJ2-3, the full variable domain reads GAGVSQTPSNKVTEKGKYVELRCDPISGHTALYWYRQSLGQGPEFLIYFQGTGAADDSGLPNDRFFAVRPEGSVSTLKIQRTERGDSAVYLCASSGTGGPIADTQYFGPGTRLTVL.

Of note for this clonotype: Germline is not matched at one junction end, which may reflect a read error. This chain links TRBV7-9 with TRBJ2-7; D not resolved. The CDR3 sequence is 11 residues long. Germline V CDR1 and CDR2: SEHNR, FQNEAQ (reference sequence). Written as DNA, the CDR3 is TGTGCCAGCAGTCTGATTGGAGCCTCACACTTC. It translates to CASSLIGASHF.

This clonotype showed up many times. The chain has TRBV7-9 and TRBJ1-1; D is unresolved. The germline CDR1 and CDR2 sequences are SEHNR and FQNEAQ (reference sequence). V lost 5 bases and J 4 bases, leaving 11 bases between the germline ends. The CDR3 has 13 amino acids. DNA for the CDR3: TGTGCCAGCAGCACTCAGACGGGCACTGAAGCTTTCTTT. Protein: CASSTQTGTEAFF.

This clonotype showed up many times. The chain joins TRBV20-1 to TRBJ2-1; 7 bases map to TRBD1. The germline V gene encodes CDR1 DFQATT and CDR2 SNEGSKA (reference sequence). The length of the CDR3 is 15 residues. V trimming: 0 bases; J trimming: 6 bases; junction bases outside the gene matches: 8. The CDR3 sequence: CSARDLGGALNEQFF. For the CDR3, the DNA is TGCAGTGCTAGAGATTTAGGGGGCGCGCTCAATGAGCAGTTCTTC.

This clonotype showed up just a few times. V gene TRBV20-1 combines with J gene TRBJ2-7, with D tentatively TRBD1 (5 bases). The V gene's germline CDR1 is DFQATT and CDR2 SNEGSKA (reference sequence). This CDR3 is 15 amino acids long. Trimming cost V 3 bases and J 6 bases, with 21 bases left between them. This chain's CDR3 is CSARALGQGVLEQYF. The CDR3 nucleotides are TGCAGTGCTAGGGCCTTGGGCCAGGGTGTTCTCGAGCAGTACTTC.

The J gene is TRBJ2-5, the V gene TRBV7-9; 9 nucleotides align to TRBD1. The J segment lost 4 bases and the V segment lost 6 bases, leaving 9 bases of the junction unmatched. The CDR3 is 15 amino acids. From germline, CDR1 is SEHNR and CDR2 FQNEAQ (reference sequence). The CDR3 region has the DNA TGTGCCAGCAGGCTTCCGGGACAGGGAGTAGAGACCCAGTACTTC. Its protein product is CASRLPGQGVETQYF.

This clonotype was seen ten or more times. The chain joins TRBV6-2 or TRBV6-3 to TRBJ2-5; D uncertain. Germline CDR1 is MNHEY and CDR2 is SVGEGT. This CDR3 region has 15 residues. Trimming stripped 8 bases from V and 5 bases from J, with 21 bases between. The chain's CDR3 is CASAAMMRKEETQYF. The DNA of the CDR3 is TGTGCCAGCGCCGCCATGATGAGAAAGGAGGAGACCCAGTACTTC.

Points on this clonotype: In this CDR3 the conserved last residue, phenylalanine or tryptophan, is missing, so a read error is likely. The V call is TRBV20-1, the J call TRBJ2-3; D is unclear. The CDR3 covers 15 residues. V gave up 0 bases and J gave up 1 base, with 11 bases separating them. Germline values: CDR1 DFQATT, CDR2 SNEGSKA (reference sequence). The CDR3 region is CSARDRRSGTDTQYS. DNA of the CDR3: TGCAGTGCTAGAGATCGACGGTCAGGCACAGATACGCAGTATTCT.

The sample holds a few counts of this clonotype. The chain uses TRBV12-3 or TRBV12-4 and TRBJ2-1; D might be TRBD1 (5 bases). V lost 6 bases to trimming and J lost 10 bases, with 16 bases between them. The length of the CDR3 is 13 residues. CDR3 sequence reads: CASSPSGAREQFF. In DNA form, the CDR3 reads TGTGCCAGCAGCCCCTCTGGGGCTCGAGAGCAGTTCTTC.

The V call is TRBV12-3 or TRBV12-4, the J call TRBJ2-7; D unclear. CDR3 length equals 13 residues. V lost 5 bases, J lost 6 bases, and 14 bases lay in between. The DNA for the CDR3 is TGTGCCAGCAGTCTCGCGGATAAAGGCGAGCAGTACTTC. It is translated as CASSLADKGEQYF.

This clonotype was found many times. The chain employs TRBV5-1 and TRBJ2-5, with D possibly matching TRBD2 (6 bases). Trimming cost V 7 bases and J 0 bases, with 13 bases left between them. Germline V CDR1 and CDR2: SGHRS, YFSETQ. The CDR3 totals 14 residues. CDR3 nucleotide sequence: TGCGCCAGCCGGGGACTTAAGTACCAAGAGACCCAGTACTTC. Protein: CASRGLKYQETQYF.

The V gene is TRBV20-1, the J gene TRBJ2-3; weak D call: TRBD1 (6 bases). This CDR3 spans 17 amino acids. CDR1 and CDR2 (germline): DFQATT, SNEGSKA (reference sequence). V was pared by 0 bases and J by 2 bases, with 18 bases between. The CDR3 DNA reads TGCAGTGCTAGAGACCCAACAGGGTCTTTCTTCACAGATACGCAGTATTTT. It encodes CSARDPTGSFFTDTQYF.

The gene calls are TRBV28 and TRBJ2-1; TRBD2 is a possible D gene (5 bases). CDR1 MDHEN and CDR2 SYDVKM come from the germline V gene. CDR3 length equals 14 residues. V was clipped by 3 bases and J by 3 bases, with 9 bases between them. CDR3 loop: CASSFRTVYNEQFF. The CDR3 region has the DNA TGTGCCAGCAGTTTTAGGACTGTCTACAATGAGCAGTTCTTC.

This clonotype was picked up a small number of times. The gene calls are TRBV6-2 or TRBV6-3 and TRBJ2-7; 8 positions agree with TRBD1. The CDR3 contains 16 residues. The ends lost 4 bases at V and 2 bases at J; junction bases unmatched: 10. Per the germline V gene, CDR1 is MNHEY and CDR2 is SVGEGT. CDR3 nucleotide sequence: TGTGCCAGCAGTTGGCCCACGGACAGGGTCCCCTACGAGCAGTACTTC. This encodes CASSWPTDRVPYEQYF.

This clonotype has just a few counts. It is unclear where the CDR3 begins or ends on the DNA, so no DNA is shown, and the CDR3 is as TCRdb lists it. The V call is TRBV10-2, the J call TRBJ1-6; the table gives TRBD1 as D, unverified against the DNA. Germline V gene lookup returns CDR1 WSHSY and CDR2 SAAADI. Inclusive of both ends, the CDR3 amounts to 16 amino acids. CDR3 sequence: CASSVRARAYNSPLHF.

The sample holds a few counts of this clonotype. The rearrangement joins TRBV7-8 to TRBJ2-7, with D possibly being TRBD1 (6 bases). Germline values: CDR1 SGHVS, CDR2 FQNEAQ. CDR3 length: 14 residues. V was cut by 4 bases and J by 2 bases, with 12 bases left in between. The CDR3 bases are TGTGCCAGCAGCTCATGGGACACTCCCTACGAGCAGTACTTC. Protein product: CASSSWDTPYEQYF. The variable domain in full, completed from reference TRBV7-8 and TRBJ2-7, reads GAGVSQSPRYKVAKRGQDVALRCDPISGHVSLFWYQQALGQGPEFLTYFQNEAQLDKSGLPSDRFFAERPEGSVSTLKIQRTQQEDSAVYLCASSSWDTPYEQYFGPGTRLTVT.

The sample holds a few counts of this clonotype. V and J are TRBV5-1 and TRBJ2-3; 8 bases are a match to TRBD2. V shed 0 bases and J 1 base; nucleotides not matched to a gene: 1. The CDR3 has 15 amino acids. The germline gives CDR1 SGHRS, CDR2 YFSETQ. Written as DNA, the CDR3 is TGCGCCAGCAGCTTGGTTAGCGGGGGCACAGATACGCAGTATTTT. Translating gives CASSLVSGGTDTQYF.